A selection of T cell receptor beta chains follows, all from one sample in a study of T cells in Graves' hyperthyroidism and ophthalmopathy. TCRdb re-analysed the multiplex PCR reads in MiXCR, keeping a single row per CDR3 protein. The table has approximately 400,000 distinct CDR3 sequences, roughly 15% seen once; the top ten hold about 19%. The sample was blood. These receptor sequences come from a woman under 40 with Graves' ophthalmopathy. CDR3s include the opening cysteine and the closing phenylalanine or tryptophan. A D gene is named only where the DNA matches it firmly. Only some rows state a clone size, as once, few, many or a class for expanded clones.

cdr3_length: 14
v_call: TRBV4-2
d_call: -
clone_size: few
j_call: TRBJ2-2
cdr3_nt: TGTGCCAGCAGCCAAGTCGAGGATCCCGGGGAGCTGTTTTTT
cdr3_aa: CASSQVEDPGELFF

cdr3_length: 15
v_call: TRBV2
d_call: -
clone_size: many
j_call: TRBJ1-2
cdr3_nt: TGTGCCAGCAGTGAAAGGGAGGGGTATCTGTTTGGCTACACCTTC
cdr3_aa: CASSEREGYLFGYTF

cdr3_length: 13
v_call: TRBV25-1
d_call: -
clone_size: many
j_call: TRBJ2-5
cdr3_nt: TGTGCCAGCAGTGAATATATAGGAGAGACCCAGTACTTC
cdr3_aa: CASSEYIGETQYF

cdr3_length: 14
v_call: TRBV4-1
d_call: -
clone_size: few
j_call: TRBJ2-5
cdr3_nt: TGCGCCAGCAGCCAAGAGTGGCGACAAGAGACCCAGTACTTC
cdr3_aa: CASSQEWRQETQYF

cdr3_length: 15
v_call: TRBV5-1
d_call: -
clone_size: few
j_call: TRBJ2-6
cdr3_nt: TGCGCCAGCAGCTTGGCGAACTCCGGGGCCAACGTCCTGACTTTC
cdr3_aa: CASSLANSGANVLTF

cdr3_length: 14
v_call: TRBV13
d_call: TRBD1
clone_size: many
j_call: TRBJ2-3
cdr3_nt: TGTGCCAGTATAGGGACAGCTAGCACAGATACGCAGTATTTT
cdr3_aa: CASIGTASTDTQYF

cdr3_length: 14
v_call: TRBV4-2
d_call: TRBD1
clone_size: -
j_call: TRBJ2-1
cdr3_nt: TGTGCCAGCAGCCAAGAGGCAGGGGGCAATGAGCAGTTCTTC
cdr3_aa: CASSQEAGGNEQFF

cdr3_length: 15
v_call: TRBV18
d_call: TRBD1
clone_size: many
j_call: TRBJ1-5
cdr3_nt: TGTGCCAGCTCACCAAACGGACAGGGAGTTCTCCTTGGGCATTTT
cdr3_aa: CASSPNGQGVLLGHF

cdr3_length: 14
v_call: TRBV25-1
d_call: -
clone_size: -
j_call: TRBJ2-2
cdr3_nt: TGTGCCAGCAGTCCAGCTTTAAACACCGGGGAGCTGTTTTTT
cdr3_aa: CASSPALNTGELFF

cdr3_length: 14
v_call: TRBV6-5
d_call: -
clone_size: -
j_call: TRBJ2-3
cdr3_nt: TGTGCCAGCAGTTCCGAGCGTTTCACAGATACGCAGTATTTT
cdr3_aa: CASSSERFTDTQYF

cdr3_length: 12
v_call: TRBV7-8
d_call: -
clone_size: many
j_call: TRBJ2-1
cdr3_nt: TGTGCCAGCGGAGTTGAGAGCGCCGAGCAGTTCTTC
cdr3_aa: CASGVESAEQFF

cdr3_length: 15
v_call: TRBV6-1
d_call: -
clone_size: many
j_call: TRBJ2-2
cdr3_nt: TGTGCCAGCAGTGAAGCGTTGTCACTAACCGGGGAGCTGTTTTTT
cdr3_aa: CASSEALSLTGELFF

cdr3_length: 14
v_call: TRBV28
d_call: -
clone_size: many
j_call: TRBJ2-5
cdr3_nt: TGTGCCAGCAGTTTAGCGAACAGTCGGGAGACCCAGTACTTC
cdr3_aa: CASSLANSRETQYF

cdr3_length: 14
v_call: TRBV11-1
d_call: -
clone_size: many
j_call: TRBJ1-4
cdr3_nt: TGTGCCAGCAGTCCAGACAGGAGGAATGAAAAACTGTTTTTT
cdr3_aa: CASSPDRRNEKLFF

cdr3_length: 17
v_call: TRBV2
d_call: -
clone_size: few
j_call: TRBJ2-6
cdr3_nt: TGTGCCAGCAGAAGCCCGCTGGAGACCTCTGGGGCCAACGTCCTGACTTTC
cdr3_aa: CASRSPLETSGANVLTF

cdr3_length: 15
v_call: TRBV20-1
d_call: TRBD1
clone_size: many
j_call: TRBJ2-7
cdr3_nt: TGCAGTGCTAGAGGGATCGGACAGGGGGCCTACGAGCAGTACTTC
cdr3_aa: CSARGIGQGAYEQYF

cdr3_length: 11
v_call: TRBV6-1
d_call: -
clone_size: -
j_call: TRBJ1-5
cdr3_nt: TGTGCCAGCAGTGAAACCCAGCCCCAGCATTTT
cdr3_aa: CASSETQPQHF

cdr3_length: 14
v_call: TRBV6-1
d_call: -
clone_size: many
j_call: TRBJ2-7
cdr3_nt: TGTGCCAGCAGTGAAGTTGACAGGCTCTACGAGCAGTACTTC
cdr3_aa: CASSEVDRLYEQYF

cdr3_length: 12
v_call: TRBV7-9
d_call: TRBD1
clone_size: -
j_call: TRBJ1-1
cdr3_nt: TGTGCCAGCAGCTTCACAGGGGTCGAAGCTTTCTTT
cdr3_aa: CASSFTGVEAFF

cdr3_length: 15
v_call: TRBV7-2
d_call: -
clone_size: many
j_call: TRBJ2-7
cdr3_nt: TGTGCCAGCAGCTCGTTGACCTCCCTCCGATACGAGCAGTACTTC
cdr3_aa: CASSSLTSLRYEQYF

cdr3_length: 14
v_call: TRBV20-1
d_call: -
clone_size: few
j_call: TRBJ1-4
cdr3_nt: TGCAGTGCTAGGGGACTAGCGACTAATGAAAAACTGTTTTTT
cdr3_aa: CSARGLATNEKLFF

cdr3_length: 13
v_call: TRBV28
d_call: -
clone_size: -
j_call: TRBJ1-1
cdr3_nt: TGTGCCAGCAGCCCGGGACCGGAACCTGAAGCTTTCTTT
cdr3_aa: CASSPGPEPEAFF

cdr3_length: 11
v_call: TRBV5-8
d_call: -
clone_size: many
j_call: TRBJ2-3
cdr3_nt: TGTGCCAGCAGCTTGGGACATACGCAGTATTTT
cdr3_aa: CASSLGHTQYF

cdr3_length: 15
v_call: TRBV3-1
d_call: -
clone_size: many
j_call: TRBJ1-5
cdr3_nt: TGTGCCAGCAGCCAAGATCCCCAGGGAGCACAGCCCCAGCATTTT
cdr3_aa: CASSQDPQGAQPQHF

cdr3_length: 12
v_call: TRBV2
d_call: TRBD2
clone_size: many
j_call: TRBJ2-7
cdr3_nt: TGTGCCAGCAGTGAGCGGGAGAACGAGCAGTACTTC
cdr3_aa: CASSERENEQYF

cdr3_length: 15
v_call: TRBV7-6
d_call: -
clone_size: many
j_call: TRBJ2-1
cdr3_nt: TGTGCCAGCAGCTTAGCTTGGCAGGGCTACAATGAGCAGTTCTTC
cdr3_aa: CASSLAWQGYNEQFF

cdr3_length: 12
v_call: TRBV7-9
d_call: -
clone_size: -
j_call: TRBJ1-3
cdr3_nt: TGTGCCAGCAGTTTTGTTGGTGACACCATATATTTT
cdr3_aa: CASSFVGDTIYF

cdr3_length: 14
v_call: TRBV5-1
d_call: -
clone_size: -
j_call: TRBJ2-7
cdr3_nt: TGCGCCAGCAGCTCTGGAGGCGGCTTCTACGAGCAGTACTTC
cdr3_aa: CASSSGGGFYEQYF

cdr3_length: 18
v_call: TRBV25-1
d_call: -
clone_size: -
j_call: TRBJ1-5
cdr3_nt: TGTGCCAGCATCTTGACACGGGAACGGCGTTCTAGCAATCAGCCCCAGCATTTT
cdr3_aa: CASILTRERRSSNQPQHF

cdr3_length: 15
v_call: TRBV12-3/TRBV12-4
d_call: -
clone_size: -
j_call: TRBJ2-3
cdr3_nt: TGTGCCAGCAGGCCCGGTAGGGTCAGCGCAGATACGCAGTATTTT
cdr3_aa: CASRPGRVSADTQYF

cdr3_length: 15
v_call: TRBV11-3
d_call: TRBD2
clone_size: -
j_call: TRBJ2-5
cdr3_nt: TGTGCCAGCAACAATCTAGCGGGGGGGGGGGAGACCCAGTACTTC
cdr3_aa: CASNNLAGGGETQYF

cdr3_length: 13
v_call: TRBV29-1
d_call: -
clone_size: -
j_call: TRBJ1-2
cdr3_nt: TGCAGCGTCCTAAGGAGAACACAGTATGGCTACACCTTC
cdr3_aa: CSVLRRTQYGYTF

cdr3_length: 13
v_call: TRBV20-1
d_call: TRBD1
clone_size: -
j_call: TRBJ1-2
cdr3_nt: TGCAGTGCTGGGACAGGGGGAGTCTATGGCTACACCTTC
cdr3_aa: CSAGTGGVYGYTF

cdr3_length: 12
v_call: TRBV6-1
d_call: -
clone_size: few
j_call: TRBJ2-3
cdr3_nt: TGTGCCAGCGGGCGATTCACAGATACGCAGTATTTT
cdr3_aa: CASGRFTDTQYF

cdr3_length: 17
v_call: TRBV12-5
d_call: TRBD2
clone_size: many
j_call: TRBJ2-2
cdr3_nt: TGTGCTAGTGGTTCTAGGGTCGAGCGGGGTGTCACCGGGGAGCTGTTTTTT
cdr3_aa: CASGSRVERGVTGELFF

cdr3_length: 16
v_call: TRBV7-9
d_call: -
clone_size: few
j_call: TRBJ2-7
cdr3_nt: TGTGCCAGCAGGTCTCCGGAGTCAGCCACGACTTACGAGCAGTACTTC
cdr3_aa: CASRSPESATTYEQYF

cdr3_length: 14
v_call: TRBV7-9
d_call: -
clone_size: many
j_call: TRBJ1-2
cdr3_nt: TGTGCCAGCAGCTTGCAGGGTGAGGGGTCCGGCTACACCTTC
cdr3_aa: CASSLQGEGSGYTF

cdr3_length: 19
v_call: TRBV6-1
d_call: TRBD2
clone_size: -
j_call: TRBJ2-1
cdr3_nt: TGTGCCAGCAGCCTCCTAGGAGCTAGCGGGGGGATTGACTACAATGAGCAGTTCTTC
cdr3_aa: CASSLLGASGGIDYNEQFF

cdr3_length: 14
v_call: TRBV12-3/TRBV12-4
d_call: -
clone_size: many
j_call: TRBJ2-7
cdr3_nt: TGTGCCAGCAGACCACCGGGACACCACTACGAGCAGTACTTC
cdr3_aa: CASRPPGHHYEQYF

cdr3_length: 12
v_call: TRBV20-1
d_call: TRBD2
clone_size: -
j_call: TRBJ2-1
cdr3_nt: TGCAGTGAAGCGGGGTTTAGGGGTGAGCAGTTCTTC
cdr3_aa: CSEAGFRGEQFF

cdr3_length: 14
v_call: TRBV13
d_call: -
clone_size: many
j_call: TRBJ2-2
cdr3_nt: TGTGCCAGCAGCTTAGTAGGAGTCACCGGGGAGCTGTTTTTT
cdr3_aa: CASSLVGVTGELFF

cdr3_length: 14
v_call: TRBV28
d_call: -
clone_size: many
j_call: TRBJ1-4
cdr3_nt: TGTGCCAGCAGTTCAGGGACCTCTAATGAAAAACTGTTTTTT
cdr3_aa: CASSSGTSNEKLFF

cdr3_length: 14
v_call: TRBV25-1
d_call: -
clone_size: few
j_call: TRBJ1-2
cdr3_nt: TGTGCCAGCTCGAGCCCAGATCGTCATAAAGGCTACACCTTC
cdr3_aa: CASSSPDRHKGYTF

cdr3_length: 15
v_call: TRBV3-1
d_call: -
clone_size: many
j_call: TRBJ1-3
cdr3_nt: TGTGCCAGCAGCCCCGAGGGGATATCTGGAAACACCATATATTTT
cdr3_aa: CASSPEGISGNTIYF

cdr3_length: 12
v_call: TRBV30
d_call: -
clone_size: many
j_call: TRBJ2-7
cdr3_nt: TGTGCCTGGAAACACGGAACCTACGAGCAGTACTTC
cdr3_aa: CAWKHGTYEQYF

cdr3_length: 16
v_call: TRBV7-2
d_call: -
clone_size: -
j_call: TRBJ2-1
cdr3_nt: TGTGCCAGCAGCTTAGGCCAGACGGCGGGGGCTAATGAGCAGTTCTTC
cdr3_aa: CASSLGQTAGANEQFF

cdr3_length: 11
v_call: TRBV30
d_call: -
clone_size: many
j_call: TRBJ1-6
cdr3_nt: TGTGCCTGGAGTGGGGGCTCACCCCTCCACTTT
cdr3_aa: CAWSGGSPLHF

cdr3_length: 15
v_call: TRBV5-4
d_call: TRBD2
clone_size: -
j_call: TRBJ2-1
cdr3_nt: TGTGCCAGCAGCTTGATAGCGGGGGGGTTCAATGAGCAGTTCTTC
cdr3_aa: CASSLIAGGFNEQFF

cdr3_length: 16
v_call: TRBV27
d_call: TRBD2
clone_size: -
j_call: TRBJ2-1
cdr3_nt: TGTGCCAGCAGTTCCCAGGGACTAGCGGGGGCTAATGAGCAGTTCTTC
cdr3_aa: CASSSQGLAGANEQFF

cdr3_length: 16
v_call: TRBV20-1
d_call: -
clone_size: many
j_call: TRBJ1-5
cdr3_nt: TGCAGTGCTAGGGTGTCAGGGGCAAGAGCCGATCAGCCCCAGCATTTT
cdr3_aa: CSARVSGARADQPQHF

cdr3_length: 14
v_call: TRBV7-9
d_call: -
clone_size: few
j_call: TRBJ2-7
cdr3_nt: TGTGCCAGCAGCTCCCGAGGGGGGGCTTACGAGCAGTACTTC
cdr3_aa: CASSSRGGAYEQYF

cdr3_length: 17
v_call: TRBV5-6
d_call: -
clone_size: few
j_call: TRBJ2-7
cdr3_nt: TGTGCCAGCAGCTTGAAAGGTGGGGGGGCTGGGTTCTACGAGCAGTACTTC
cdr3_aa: CASSLKGGGAGFYEQYF

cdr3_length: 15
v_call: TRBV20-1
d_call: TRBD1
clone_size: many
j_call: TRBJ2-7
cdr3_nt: TGCAGTGCCAAAACAGGACAGGGTGGTTCCTACGAGCAGTACTTC
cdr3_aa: CSAKTGQGGSYEQYF